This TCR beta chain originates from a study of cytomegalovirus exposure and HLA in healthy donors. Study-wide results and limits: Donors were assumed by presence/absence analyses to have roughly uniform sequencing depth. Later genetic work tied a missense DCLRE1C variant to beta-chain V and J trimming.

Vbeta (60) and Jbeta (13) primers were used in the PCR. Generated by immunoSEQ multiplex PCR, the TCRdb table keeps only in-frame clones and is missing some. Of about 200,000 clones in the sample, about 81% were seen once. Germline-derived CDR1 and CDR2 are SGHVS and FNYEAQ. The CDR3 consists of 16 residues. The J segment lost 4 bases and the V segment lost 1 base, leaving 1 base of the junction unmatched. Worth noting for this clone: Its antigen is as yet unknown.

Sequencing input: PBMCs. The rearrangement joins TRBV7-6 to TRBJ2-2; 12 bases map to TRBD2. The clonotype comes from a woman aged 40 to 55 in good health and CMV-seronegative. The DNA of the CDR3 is TGTGCCAGCAGCTTAGAGGGACTAGCGGGCACCGGGGAGCTGTTTTTT. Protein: CASSLEGLAGTGELFF.